This T cell receptor beta chain was obtained from a study of cytomegalovirus exposure and HLA in healthy donors. Study outcomes and limitations: Some segments of the V type, notably TRBV6-2 and TRBV6-3, were excluded as indistinguishable. Highly shared variants forming one cluster were likely a sequencing artifact. The authors later linked a missense DCLRE1C variant to TCR beta V- and J-gene trimming.

The CDR3 is made up of 15 amino acids. Germline V CDR1 and CDR2: SGHVS, FQNEAQ. Trimming shortened V by 2 bases and J by 0 bases, and 9 bases separated the two germline ends. At the time of sampling, donors were nominally healthy, though unrecorded immune exposures were likely. Vbeta (60) and Jbeta (13) primers were used in the PCR. Assay used: immunoSEQ multiplex PCR; TCRdb lists only in-frame clones, some missing. The top ten clones hold around 8% of a sample with about 50,000 clones, around 80% of them seen once. With regard to this clone: Its antigen is not known.

The chain carries TRBV7-8 and TRBJ2-3; D gene unclear. The sequence was collected from a man aged 30 to 45 in good health and CMV-seropositive. The sequenced sample consisted of PBMCs. CDR3 protein: CASSLSKTSTDTQYF. Here the CDR3 DNA reads TGTGCCAGCAGCTTATCCAAAACTAGCACAGATACGCAGTATTTT.